Presented here are 5 T cell receptor beta chains from one specimen sequenced in a study of cytomegalovirus exposure and HLA in healthy donors. Amplification used 60 Vbeta primers and 13 Jbeta primers. The protocol was immunoSEQ multiplex PCR, while the TCRdb copy is restricted to in-frame clones and leaves out a portion. The sample yields 90,000 to 150,000 clones, more than 60% seen once. The sequenced sample was PBMCs. The source of these receptors is a female donor in good health and CMV-seronegative.

The V gene is TRBV20-1, the J gene TRBJ2-3; no definite D call. The CDR3 extends over 10 amino acids. Deletions cut 6 bases from V and 3 bases from J, with 4 bases between. Germline CDR1 reads DFQATT; CDR2 reads SNEGSKA (reference sequence). For the CDR3, the DNA is TGCAGTGCCAATACAGATACGCAGTATTTT. This sequence encodes CSANTDTQYF.

This clone has more than one count but fewer than ten. This chain joins TRBV27 and TRBJ1-5, with TRBD1 matching over 7 bases. Germline values: CDR1 MNHEY, CDR2 SMNVEV (reference sequence). V lost 7 bases to trimming and J lost 0 bases; unmatched junction nucleotides: 3. The CDR3 sequence is 14 residues long. CDR3 bases: TGTGCCAGCATAGGACAGGATAGCAATCAGCCCCAGCATTTT. Translated, it gives CASIGQDSNQPQHF.

The chain links TRBV7-8 to TRBJ2-2; 8 nucleotides line up with TRBD2. The CDR3 contains 17 residues. The J segment lost 4 bases and the V segment lost 5 bases, leaving 12 bases of the junction unmatched. The germline CDR1 and CDR2 sequences are SGHVS and FQNEAQ. The CDR3 here is CASSPRRAGGSTGELFF. The CDR3 DNA reads as TGTGCCAGCAGCCCCCGGCGGGCGGGGGGCAGCACCGGGGAGCTGTTTTTT.

The rearrangement joins TRBV6-1 to TRBJ2-7; D is possibly TRBD1 (6 bases). Looked up from germline, CDR1 is MNHNS and CDR2 is SASEGT. The CDR3 spans 13 residues. The V end lost 6 bases, the J end lost 0 bases, and 9 bases lay between the germline ends. CDR3 in amino acids: CASRDRSSYEQYF. The DNA of the CDR3 is TGTGCCAGCAGAGACAGGAGCTCCTACGAGCAGTACTTC.

This clone appeared a few times. DNA of the CDR3: TGTGCCAGCAGTGAGTTAACGGAGAATCAGCCCCAGCATTTT. Its protein is CASSELTENQPQHF. The chain combines TRBV2 with TRBJ1-5, with no clear D. Germline loops: CDR1 SNHLY, CDR2 FYNNEI. The CDR3 runs 14 residues. Trimming took off 3 bases at V and 4 bases at J, with 10 bases between the two ends.